The next 12 T cell receptor beta chains were all read from a single sample in a study of blood T cell repertoires in COVID-19 (dated by TCRdb to about 2020). Library preparation employed the immunoSEQ multiplex PCR assay. In its TCRdb copy, this immuneACCESS table keeps in-frame sequences only and misses some clones. Where compared with another copy, unresolved V genes explain less than half of these, and the others have no known cause. The sample contains 200,000 to 250,000 clones, approximately 84% of them found a single time. The biggest ten clones account for approximately 1.9% of the sample. Sequencing was done on a sample of peripheral blood. The receptors originated from a woman aged 80 or over with acute or convalescent COVID-19.

The V and J genes are TRBV18 and TRBJ2-4; D gene unclear. Per germline, CDR1 KGHSH and CDR2 LQKENI. Trimming removed 3 bases at V and 3 bases at J, with 9 bases between. The CDR3 has 14 residues. The CDR3 is CASSPEANKNIQYF. The CDR3 DNA reads as TGTGCCAGCTCACCGGAAGCGAACAAAAACATTCAGTACTTC. The entire variable domain, with the rest obtained from reference TRBV18 and TRBJ2-4, is as follows: NAGVMQNPRHLVRRRGQEARLRCSPMKGHSHVYWYRQLPEEGLKFMVYLQKENIIDESGMPKERFSAEFPKEGPSILRIQQVVRGDSAAYFCASSPEANKNIQYFGAGTRLSVL.

The chain employs TRBV7-3 and TRBJ2-7; 9 bases are a match to TRBD1. The CDR3 runs 15 residues. Per germline, CDR1 SGHTA and CDR2 FQGTGA. The ends lost 4 bases at V and 4 bases at J; junction bases unmatched: 8. CDR3 sequence reads: CASSYSGTGLYEQYF. The CDR3 DNA reads TGTGCCAGCAGCTACTCCGGGACAGGGTTATACGAGCAGTACTTC. Full variable domain (remainder filled in from reference TRBV7-3 and TRBJ2-7): GAGVSQTPSNKVTEKGKYVELRCDPISGHTALYWYRQSLGQGPEFLIYFQGTGAADDSGLPNDRFFAVRPEGSVSTLKIQRTERGDSAVYLCASSYSGTGLYEQYFGPGTRLTVT.

This rearrangement joins TRBV5-6 to TRBJ2-3, with D possibly matching TRBD1 (5 bases). Per germline, CDR1 SGHDT and CDR2 YYEEEE. The CDR3 is made up of 15 amino acids. V lost 1 base and J 2 bases, leaving 11 bases between the germline ends. CDR3 nucleotides: TGTGCCAGCAGCTTGACGGGCAGGGCCACAGATACGCAGTATTTT. Protein sequence: CASSLTGRATDTQYF.

The rearrangement joins TRBV5-1 to TRBJ1-1; D may be TRBD1 (5 bases). Germline lookup yields CDR1 SGHRS and CDR2 YFSETQ. The germline V and J ends were trimmed by 4 bases and 2 bases, with 9 bases remaining between them. The CDR3 runs to 13 residues. The DNA for the CDR3 is TGCGCCAGCAGCCCAGGGCTTAACACTGAAGCTTTCTTT. Translation gives CASSPGLNTEAFF.

This chain uses TRBV7-2 with TRBJ1-1, with D possibly TRBD1 on 6 matching bases. The CDR3 is 13 residues long. V lost 4 bases to trimming and J lost 6 bases, with 12 bases between them. Germline CDR1 SGHTA, CDR2 FQGNSA. The CDR3 coding sequence is TGTGCCAGCAGCTCCAGGGGCGGAGCTGAAGCTTTCTTT. It yields the protein CASSSRGGAEAFF.

The rearrangement joins TRBV11-3 to TRBJ2-5; possible D gene TRBD2, 5 bases. V was clipped by 1 base and J by 5 bases, with 17 bases between them. Germline V gives CDR1 SGHNT, CDR2 YENEEA. The CDR3 extends over 16 amino acids. In nucleotides, the CDR3 is TGTGCCAGCAGCTTAGTGAGGAGCGGCGGAATGGAGACCCAGTACTTC. Its protein product is CASSLVRSGGMETQYF.

The chain joins TRBV9 to TRBJ1-1; D is perhaps TRBD1 (5 bases). Germline V gene data show CDR1 as SGDLS and CDR2 as YYNGEE. The CDR3 runs 15 residues. Trimming pared 3 bases from V and 3 bases from J, leaving 15 bases between. Written as DNA, the CDR3 is TGTGCCAGCAGCGACCCTTGGGGGGGGGACACTGAAGCTTTCTTT. Its protein is CASSDPWGGDTEAFF.

This clone has more than one count but fewer than ten. The V and J genes are TRBV7-9 and TRBJ1-2; 9 bases agree with TRBD1. Germline CDR1 reads SEHNR; CDR2 reads FQNEAQ (reference sequence). The J segment lost 8 bases and the V segment lost 5 bases, leaving 21 bases of the junction unmatched. The CDR3 has 18 amino acids. CDR3 residues: CASSPVHPTQGARWGYTF. For the CDR3, the DNA is TGTGCCAGCAGCCCAGTACACCCAACACAGGGGGCGCGATGGGGCTACACCTTC. Looking up the rest from reference TRBV7-9 and TRBJ1-2 gives the full variable domain: DTGVSQNPRHKITKRGQNVTFRCDPISEHNRLYWYRQTLGQGPEFLTYFQNEAQLEKSRLLSDRFSAERPKGSFSTLEIQRTEQGDSAMYLCASSPVHPTQGARWGYTFGSGTRLTVV.

CDR3 sequence reads: CASSQVEASGYTF. DNA for the CDR3: TGTGCCAGCAGCCAAGTCGAGGCGAGTGGCTACACCTTC. The chain uses TRBV3-1 (or the pseudogene TRBV3-2) and TRBJ1-2; D gene ambiguous. The V gene lost 1 base and the J gene lost 7 bases, with 10 bases spanning the gap. Per germline, CDR1 LGHDT and CDR2 YNNKEL (reference sequence). The CDR3 extends over 13 amino acids.

The chain recombines TRBV9 with TRBJ1-6; 10 nucleotides align to TRBD1. Germline V lookup: CDR1 SGDLS, CDR2 YYNGEE. The length of the CDR3 is 16 residues. V was clipped by 4 bases and J by 8 bases; unmatched bases: 9. CDR3: CASSPWDRGTDSPLHF. The CDR3 nucleotides read TGTGCCAGCAGCCCCTGGGACAGGGGAACGGATTCACCCCTCCACTTT.

This chain links TRBV2 with TRBJ2-7; TRBD2 might be the D (6 bases). Germline CDR1 and CDR2: SNHLY and FYNNEI. The CDR3 has 14 amino acids. Trimming stripped 6 bases from V and 2 bases from J, with 14 bases between. This CDR3 is CASSLSGTTYEQYF. The CDR3 DNA reads TGTGCCAGCAGCCTTAGCGGTACTACCTACGAGCAGTACTTC.

This chain uses TRBV9 with TRBJ2-3; D is possibly TRBD2 (5 bases). Germline CDR1 SGDLS, CDR2 YYNGEE. This CDR3 region has 16 residues. Trimming removed 4 bases from V and 6 bases from J, with 21 bases in between. In nucleotides, the CDR3 is TGTGCCAGCAGCTTCAGTGGGGTAGCCGGGGTGGATACGCAGTATTTT. The encoded protein is CASSFSGVAGVDTQYF. The complete variable domain, with remaining parts taken from reference TRBV9 and TRBJ2-3, reads DSGVTQTPKHLITATGQRVTLRCSPRSGDLSVYWYQQSLDQGLQFLIQYYNGEERAKGNILERFSAQQFPDLHSELNLSSLELGDSALYFCASSFSGVAGVDTQYFGPGTRLTVL.